These T cell receptor beta chains were read from a single sample in a study of T cell responses to AZD1222 COVID-19 vaccine. Data came from immunoSEQ multiplex PCR; TCRdb stores just in-frame clones and leaves some out. The sample lists 77,000 or so clones, around 89% occurring once. Sequences were derived from peripheral blood, sampled on day 0 of AZD1222 vaccination. These receptor sequences come from an adult in good health. CDR3s include the opening cysteine and the closing phenylalanine or tryptophan. A D gene is named only where the DNA matches it firmly. Part of the rows lack a size; the others show once, few, many or a class for expanded clones.

V	size	D	J	DNA	CDR3
TRBV12-3/TRBV12-4	-	-	TRBJ2-5	TGTGCCAGCAGTTCCAGGGTTGAGACCCAGTACTTC	CASSSRVETQYF
TRBV19	-	-	TRBJ1-1	TGTGCCAGTAGCCCGACTTCGAGTCCGAACACTGAAGCTTTCTTT	CASSPTSSPNTEAFF
TRBV10-3	few	-	TRBJ1-6	TGTGCCATCAGTGACCAGACGCCCGGGAATTCACCCCTCCACTTT	CAISDQTPGNSPLHF
TRBV6-2/TRBV6-3	-	TRBD1	TRBJ2-2	TGTGCCAGCAGTACCGGACAGGGCTTAACCGGGGAGCTGTTTTTT	CASSTGQGLTGELFF
TRBV28	-	-	TRBJ2-1	TGTGCCAGCAGTCCACCGAGCAATGAGCAGAAGCAGTTCTTC	CASSPPSNEQKQFF
TRBV2	-	TRBD2	TRBJ2-2	TGTGCCAGCAGTTCTGAGACTAGCGGGATGAGTACCGGGGAGCTGTTTTTT	CASSSETSGMSTGELFF
TRBV7-2	-	TRBD2	TRBJ2-7	TGTGCCAGCAGTCAACTAGCGGGACCCCCCTTGGGGTACTTC	CASSQLAGPPLGYF
TRBV11-2	-	-	TRBJ2-7	TGTGCCAGCAGCTTAGGCCAGATATACGAGCAGTACTTC	CASSLGQIYEQYF
TRBV2	-	-	TRBJ1-1	TGTGCCAGCAGCCTGCACGAGGGAAACACTGAAGCTTTCTTT	CASSLHEGNTEAFF
TRBV7-8	-	-	TRBJ2-1	TGTGCCAGCAGCCCCGCTAGGGACAATGAGCAGTTCTTC	CASSPARDNEQFF
TRBV5-1	-	TRBD1	TRBJ2-1	TGCGCCAGCAGCTTGGTGCGGTCAGGGGGTTTTCATGAGCAGTTCTTC	CASSLVRSGGFHEQFF
TRBV18	-	-	TRBJ2-7	TGTGCCAGCTCCCGAAGGCAGGGCTACGAGCAGTACTTC	CASSRRQGYEQYF
TRBV4-1	-	-	TRBJ2-1	TGCGCCAGCAGCCTTGGACAGTCCAATGAGCAGTTCTTC	CASSLGQSNEQFF
TRBV3-1/TRBV3-2	-	TRBD1	TRBJ1-1	TGTGCCAGCAGCTACCGGGACAGGAACACTGAAGCTTTCTTT	CASSYRDRNTEAFF
TRBV19	-	-	TRBJ1-1	TGTGCCAGTAGTATACCCCCGTTAGGAGTGGCGAACACTGAAGCTTTCTTT	CASSIPPLGVANTEAFF
TRBV29-1	-	-	TRBJ1-1	TGCAGCGTTGGGAAGGGAATGAACACTGAAGCTTTCTTT	CSVGKGMNTEAFF
TRBV30	-	TRBD1	TRBJ2-7	TGTGCCTGGACCGACAGGGGATCTGGGTACGAGCAGTACTTC	CAWTDRGSGYEQYF
TRBV12-3/TRBV12-4	-	TRBD1	TRBJ1-2	TGTGCCAGCAGGACCGGGACAGGGGATGGCTACACCTTC	CASRTGTGDGYTF
TRBV13	-	-	TRBJ2-3	TGTGCCAGCAGCCCCCCGCTGGGGGGGGCCAGCACAGATACGCAGTATTTT	CASSPPLGGASTDTQYF
TRBV2	once	-	TRBJ2-7	TGTGCCAGCAGGGAACGAGGCAAATACGAGCAGTACTTC	CASRERGKYEQYF
TRBV5-1	few	TRBD1	TRBJ2-7	TGCGCCAGCAGCTGGGGACAGGCGGCCTACGAGCAGTACTTC	CASSWGQAAYEQYF
TRBV3-1/TRBV3-2	few	-	TRBJ2-3	TGTGCCAGCAGCCCCGTCGGGGGTCGAGATACGCAGTATTTT	CASSPVGGRDTQYF
TRBV7-9	once	-	TRBJ2-7	TGTGCCAGTAGGTCGTGGAACTCCTACGAGCAGTACTTC	CASRSWNSYEQYF
TRBV15	-	-	TRBJ2-3	TGTGCCACCAGCAGAGATAGGCTGAGCAAGGATACGCAGTATTTT	CATSRDRLSKDTQYF
TRBV28	-	-	TRBJ2-7	TGTGCCAGCAGTTTGGATCAGGGCGACGAGCAGTACTTC	CASSLDQGDEQYF
TRBV28	-	TRBD1	TRBJ2-7	TGTGCCAGCAGTTTTCCGGGACAGGATGGCTACGAGCAGTACTTC	CASSFPGQDGYEQYF
TRBV30	-	-	TRBJ2-7	TGTGCCTGGAGTGTAGGGGGGAGCTCCTACGAGCAGTACTTC	CAWSVGGSSYEQYF
TRBV6-6	-	TRBD1	TRBJ2-7	TGTGCCAGCAGTGTCACAGGGGGCGCTTTCAACGAGCAGTACTTC	CASSVTGGAFNEQYF
TRBV7-6	-	TRBD2	TRBJ2-5	TGTGCCAGCAGCTTAGTCGGGACTAAAGAGACCCAGTACTTC	CASSLVGTKETQYF
TRBV7-6	-	-	TRBJ1-1	TGTGCCAGCAGCCAAACCTTGGACAGGAACACTGAAGCTTTCTTT	CASSQTLDRNTEAFF
TRBV7-2	-	-	TRBJ2-1	TGTGCCAGCAGCTTGGGAGCGAATGAGCAGTTCTTC	CASSLGANEQFF
TRBV11-2	-	-	TRBJ2-1	TGTGCCAGCAGATCCTGGGGGGTATCCTACAATGAGCAGTTCTTC	CASRSWGVSYNEQFF
TRBV7-9	-	-	TRBJ2-7	TGTGCCAGCAGCCCTCCTCGACAGGCCTCTTCCTACGAGCAGTACTTC	CASSPPRQASSYEQYF
TRBV28	-	TRBD1	TRBJ2-3	TGTGCCAGCAGTCCGGCAGGGGGACCTATCATCACAGATACGCAGTATTTT	CASSPAGGPIITDTQYF
TRBV11-2	-	TRBD2	TRBJ2-1	TGTGCCAGCAGCTTGGGGGTGACTAGCGAGTACAATGAGCAGTTCTTC	CASSLGVTSEYNEQFF
TRBV7-2	-	-	TRBJ1-1	TGTGCCAGCAGGGCAGTGGGGGGAAACACTGAAGCTTTCTTT	CASRAVGGNTEAFF
TRBV4-1	-	TRBD2	TRBJ2-2	TGCGCCAGCAGCCAATCTAGCGGGGGTACCGGGGAGCTGTTTTTT	CASSQSSGGTGELFF
TRBV6-5	-	TRBD1	TRBJ1-2	TGTGCCAGCAGCGGACAGGAGTTCTATGGCTACACCTTC	CASSGQEFYGYTF
TRBV5-1	-	-	TRBJ2-1	TGCGCCAGCAGCTTGGGGCTGTCTAATGAGCAGTTCTTC	CASSLGLSNEQFF
TRBV14	-	TRBD1	TRBJ2-7	TGTGCCAGCAGCCAAGTCGGGACAGGGTTCCACGAGCAGTACTTC	CASSQVGTGFHEQYF
TRBV11-2	once	-	TRBJ2-1	TGTGCCAGCAGCGCAGGGGTTGGGAATGAGCAGTTCTTC	CASSAGVGNEQFF
TRBV5-1	-	TRBD1	TRBJ2-7	TGCGCCAGCAGCTTGGAGACAGGGCCCTCCTACGAGCAGTACTTC	CASSLETGPSYEQYF
TRBV5-4	-	TRBD2	TRBJ2-7	TGTGCCAGCAGCTTGGATCTAGCGGGGGAGCAGTACTTC	CASSLDLAGEQYF
TRBV18	-	-	TRBJ2-7	TGTGCCAGCTCACCACTCGGGGCAGGGGACTACGAGCAGTACTTC	CASSPLGAGDYEQYF
TRBV5-1	-	TRBD2	TRBJ2-1	TGCGCCAGCAGCCAAATAGCGGGGGACAATGAGCAGTTCTTC	CASSQIAGDNEQFF
TRBV7-2	-	TRBD1	TRBJ1-3	TGTGCCAGCAGCTTATGGCAGGGGGCGTTGGGAAACACCATATATTTT	CASSLWQGALGNTIYF
TRBV29-1	-	TRBD2	TRBJ2-7	TGCAGCGTTCGGCGGGAGGGTGGTGGGGAGCAGTACTTC	CSVRREGGGEQYF
TRBV27	-	TRBD1	TRBJ2-3	TGTGCCAGCAGTTCCCCGGGACAGGGGACAGATACGCAGTATTTT	CASSSPGQGTDTQYF
TRBV7-2	-	TRBD2	TRBJ2-2	TGTGCCAGCAGCTTAAGAGCGGGAGGGGGCACCGGGGAGCTGTTTTTT	CASSLRAGGGTGELFF
TRBV24-1	-	TRBD1	TRBJ2-1	TGTGCCACCAGTGATCCCAAGACAGGGAGCTCCTACAATGAGCAGTTCTTC	CATSDPKTGSSYNEQFF
TRBV30	-	-	TRBJ1-2	TGTGCCTGGAGGCAGGGGAACTATGGCTACACCTTC	CAWRQGNYGYTF
TRBV11-3	-	-	TRBJ2-5	TGTGCCAGCAGCAGAATCACCGGGGCACAAGAGACCCAGTACTTC	CASSRITGAQETQYF
TRBV27	-	-	TRBJ2-7	TGTGCCAGCAGTTTGGGGGTCTTCGACAGCCCCTACGAGCAGTACTTC	CASSLGVFDSPYEQYF
TRBV6-5	-	TRBD2	TRBJ2-1	TGTGCCAGCAGCCGAGCGGGAGCCACGGGAAATGAGCAGTTCTTC	CASSRAGATGNEQFF
TRBV19	-	TRBD2	TRBJ2-1	TGTGCCAGTACCAAGGGGACAGCGGGGGGTGTCGAGCAGTTCTTC	CASTKGTAGGVEQFF